The 8 T cell receptor beta chains in this list originate from one sample, sequenced in a study of blood T cell repertoires in COVID-19. Method: immunoSEQ multiplex PCR; TCRdb's copy keeps in-frame clones and lacks some. The data show 150,000 to 200,000 clones, with about 80% seen just once and under 3% held by the top ten. Sequencing input: peripheral blood. The receptors come from a human donor with acute or convalescent COVID-19. The donor label of this sample is uncertain.

The V gene is TRBV5-6, the J gene TRBJ2-1; TRBD2 aligns across 8 bases. Germline loops: CDR1 SGHDT, CDR2 YYEEEE. The CDR3 consists of 14 residues. V lost 4 bases and J lost 3; bases outside the gene matches: 3. CDR3: CASSISGDYNEQFF. As DNA, the CDR3 is TGTGCCAGCAGCATTAGCGGGGACTACAATGAGCAGTTCTTC.

The chain combines TRBV4-1 with TRBJ1-1, with D perhaps TRBD1 (6 bases). Trimming removed 4 bases at V and 1 base at J, with 13 bases between. This CDR3 spans 15 amino acids. Germline-derived CDR1 and CDR2 are MGHRA and YSYEKL. CDR3 in amino acids: CASSRSQGPNTEAFF. CDR3 in DNA: TGCGCCAGCAGCCGATCACAGGGACCGAACACTGAAGCTTTCTTT.

The chain combines TRBV28 with TRBJ2-4, with D tentatively TRBD1 (6 bases). The V and J ends lost 6 bases and 1 base respectively, with 10 bases between them. This CDR3 region has 14 residues. Looked up from germline, CDR1 is MDHEN and CDR2 is SYDVKM. The CDR3 sequence: CASSLTGAKNIQYF. The CDR3 region has the DNA TGTGCCAGCAGCCTCACAGGGGCCAAAAACATTCAGTACTTC.

A remark on this clone: The sample holds other DNA sequences that translate to the same CDR3. This chain joins TRBV9 and TRBJ2-3; perhaps TRBD2 as D (6 bases). V lost 4 bases, J lost 0 bases, and 15 bases lay in between. The CDR3 is made up of 16 amino acids. CDR1 SGDLS and CDR2 YYNGEE come from the germline V gene. The DNA of the CDR3 is TGTGCCAGCAGCCCGGGGACTGCCCCTAGCACAGATACGCAGTATTTT. Its protein product is CASSPGTAPSTDTQYF.

This clone was seen ten or more times. The chain carries TRBV19 and TRBJ1-2, with TRBD1 matching over 8 bases. Germline assignment: CDR1 LNHDA and CDR2 SQIVND (reference sequence). The CDR3 loop spans 15 amino acids. V lost 2 bases, J lost 0 bases, and 2 bases stayed unmatched. CDR3 nucleotide sequence: TGTGCCAGTAGTATATCACAGGGGGCTAACTATGGCTACACCTTC. Its translation: CASSISQGANYGYTF.

The rearrangement joins TRBV21-1 to TRBJ1-5; TRBD1 was called by the table and not checked on the DNA. TRBV21-1 is flagged as a pseudogene. The CDR3 is 16 residues long. The CDR3 spells CASIKLTGGSNQPQHF. CDR3 nucleotides: TGTGCCAGCATTAAATTGACAGGGGGCAGCAATCAGCCCCAGCATTTT.

Written as DNA, the CDR3 is TGTGCCAGCAGCTACGTAGATCAGCCCCAGCATTTT. Translation gives CASSYVDQPQHF. The chain joins TRBV5-8 to TRBJ1-5; no firm D call. The CDR3 runs to 12 residues. V lost 3 bases to trimming and J lost 5 bases, with 6 bases between them. The germline V gene has CDR1 SGHTS and CDR2 YDEGEE.

To note about this clone: Other DNA sequences in this sample translate to the same CDR3. This chain connects TRBV30 to TRBJ1-1, with TRBD1 as a possible D gene (6 bases). CDR3 length: 13 amino acids. Germline CDR1 reads GTSNPN; CDR2 reads SVGIG (reference sequence). Deletions cut 0 bases from V and 4 bases from J, with 9 bases between. The CDR3 DNA reads TGTGCCTGGAGTGTACGAGGGGGCACTGAAGCTTTCTTT. As protein: CAWSVRGGTEAFF.